Reported below is one T cell receptor (beta chain). What antigen it recognizes has not been identified. There are no base qualities to consult, and no much larger clone falls within one base. Counted from cysteine to phenylalanine, this CDR3 has 12 amino acids. Only the CDR3 portion is preserved as DNA: 36 bases, with reading frame beginning at the first base. Between the V and J ends, shortened by 3 bases and 5 bases respectively, the junction contains 7 bases. The immunoSEQ Assay, a bias-controlled multiplex PCR, was used to amplify TCRbeta CDR3 regions from genomic DNA. Per the authors' processing: Within the assay, amplification of reference gene primers was used to estimate how many nucleated cells each sample contained. To quantify the absolute abundance of each unique TCRbeta CDR3 rearrangement, sequence reads were collapsed and filtered. Productive Simpson clonality was computed per sample as the square root of Simpson's diversity index over productive rearrangements. The source is immuneACCESS, and TCRdb retained only in-frame sequences with V and J called. Part of the clones is not carried over; for the studies checked, unresolved V genes explain less than half of this, and the remainder is unexplained. V, J and clone size are those of that table, while D and trimming were read from the DNA. The sample includes about 300,000 clones, with around nine tenths observed a single time. Around 1.9% of the sample is taken by the ten largest.

The entry originates in a study of blood T cell repertoires in COVID-19 (TCRdb year 2020). Concerning the study at large: Collaborator samples came from the United States, Italy and Spain and covered acute and convalescent phases of COVID-19. The material from the prospective study consisted of cDNA or gDNA derived from T cells, B-cell-depleted T cells, or PBMCs. Deeply sampled blood TCRbeta repertoires from subjects exposed to, actively infected with, or recovered from COVID-19 were included in the dataset. A freely available public database, intended as a resource for researchers studying the immune response to SARS-CoV-2, is where the repertoires were released. Samples came from the ongoing ImmuneRACE study (first 160 participants) plus 1,254 subjects from 6 global collaborators. Nearly every sample came with metadata listing a de-identified subject ID, COVID-19 status, age in years and sex. Where HLA class I and class II types were available, the types were taken from metadata supplied by the sample provider, not from assay-based typing.

The paper as a whole reports these results and caveats: The amount of clinical and demographic metadata varied by source and participant and was provided uncurated.

One collaborating source in Seattle enrolled patients while the patients were actively infected and followed the patients over time throughout the course of disease. Whole blood was collected in K2EDTA tubes by collaborating institutions according to the institutions' own protocols. For TCRbeta analysis, collaborators shipped samples as frozen whole blood, isolated PBMCs, or DNA extracted from either of those sample types. The TCR comes from a woman under 40 with COVID-19, enrolled during active disease. The material sequenced was peripheral blood. Here the chain combines TRBV12-3 or TRBV12-4 and TRBJ1-2, with no confident D gene call. The nucleotide sequence is given as TGTGCCAGCAGTTTGAGGCGATATGGCTACACCTTC. Its translation reads: CASSLRRYGYTF.